The 5 T cell receptor beta chains below all came from one sample that was sequenced in a study of blood T cell repertoires in COVID-19. Clones were sequenced by immunoSEQ multiplex PCR, and TCRdb holds only the in-frame ones, with some missing. The sample lists over 200,000 clones; approximately 88% were seen once. Sequenced sample: peripheral blood. The receptors come from a man aged 60 to 75 who had recovered from COVID-19.

The J gene is TRBJ1-1, the V gene TRBV28; D remains unclear. The germline gives CDR1 MDHEN, CDR2 SYDVKM. This CDR3 spans 13 amino acids. V lost 6 bases and J 1 base, leaving 9 bases between the germline ends. DNA for the CDR3: TGTGCCAGCAGGGAGGACGGGAACACTGAAGCTTTCTTT. Protein sequence: CASREDGNTEAFF. Based on the CDR3 plus reference TRBV28 and TRBJ1-1, the full variable domain is DVKVTQSSRYLVKRTGEKVFLECVQDMDHENMFWYRQDPGLGLRLIYFSYDVKMKEKGDIPEGYSVSREKKERFSLILESASTNQTSMYLCASREDGNTEAFFGQGTRLTVV.

The rearrangement links TRBV11-2 to TRBJ2-4; possibly TRBD2 for D (6 bases). The CDR3 totals 16 residues. Per the germline V gene, CDR1 is SGHAT and CDR2 is FQNNGV. V lost 7 bases, J lost 4 bases, and 20 bases lay in between. The chain's CDR3 is CASNRVGGVRKNIQYF. The CDR3 DNA sequence: TGTGCCAGCAACCGGGTGGGGGGAGTAAGGAAAAACATTCAGTACTTC. Combining the CDR3 with reference TRBV11-2 and TRBJ2-4 gives the whole variable domain EAGVAQSPRYKIIEKRQSVAFWCNPISGHATLYWYQQILGQGPKLLIQFQNNGVVDDSQLPKDRFSAERLKGVDSTLKIQPAKLEDSAVYLCASNRVGGVRKNIQYFGAGTRLSVL.

The V call is TRBV6-5, the J call TRBJ2-7, with 7 bases identical to TRBD2. With 10 bases clipped from V and 4 bases from J, the junction kept 13 bases outside the gene matches. Germline V gene data show CDR1 as MNHEY and CDR2 as SVGAGI. The CDR3 extends over 14 amino acids. The CDR3 DNA sequence: TGTGCCACTGGGGGGGGTTACGCGGAATACGAGCAGTACTTC. It yields the protein CATGGGYAEYEQYF.

The chain carries TRBV5-1 and TRBJ2-3, with 9 bases lining up with TRBD2. Per germline, CDR1 SGHRS and CDR2 YFSETQ. V lost 0 bases and J lost 8; bases outside the gene matches: 7. CDR3 length: 15 amino acids. The CDR3 DNA is TGCGCCAGCAGCTTGGGAGTGGCGGGGGGGCCTACGCAGTATTTT. Its translation is CASSLGVAGGPTQYF.

This clone was counted a few times. V gene TRBV7-2 combines with J gene TRBJ2-2; TRBD2 might be the D (5 bases). The ends were cut back, 11 bases at V and 7 bases at J, with 17 bases in the middle. The CDR3 sequence is 13 residues long. The germline gives CDR1 SGHTA, CDR2 FQGNSA. CDR3 DNA sequence: TGTGCCCGCTCACTAGGTTCCGGCGGGGAGCTGTTTTTT. Protein sequence: CARSLGSGGELFF.